A single sample is the source of the 26 T cell receptor beta chains below, sequenced in a study of neurological immune-mediated disorders. MiXCR was run by TCRdb on the 5' RACE reads, yielding one entry per CDR3 protein. This repertoire shows around 83,000 distinct CDR3 sequences, 11% to 15% found once; its top ten account for approximately 7.5%. The sample taken for sequencing was PBMCs. The receptors shown here come from a woman in her 50s in good health.

This clonotype was seen ten or more times. The rearrangement joins TRBV7-2 to TRBJ1-5; D gene ambiguous. Between the trimmed V and J ends, which lost 1 base and 6 bases, there was a span of 4 bases. There are 12 residues in the CDR3. Germline CDR1 is SGHTA and CDR2 is FQGNSA. The CDR3 reads CASSLGRQPQHF. The DNA for the CDR3 is TGTGCCAGCAGCTTAGGTCGTCAGCCCCAGCATTTT.

The table lists this clonotype with a few counts. This chain links TRBV7-9 with TRBJ2-7; 9 positions match TRBD1. The junction had 14 bases not matched to a gene; V was cut back by 2 bases and J by 3 bases. This CDR3 contains 18 residues. Germline CDR1 SEHNR, CDR2 FQNEAQ (reference sequence). The CDR3 here is CASSLNRGVPGQGYEQYF. The CDR3 DNA follows: TGTGCCAGCAGCTTAAATCGGGGAGTACCGGGACAGGGCTACGAGCAGTACTTC.

Ten or more counts support this clonotype. The chain is built from TRBV2 and TRBJ1-2; unclear D gene. The CDR3 has 13 residues. V was clipped by 6 bases and J by 8 bases, with 16 bases between them. CDR1 and CDR2 (germline): SNHLY, FYNNEI. The CDR3 DNA sequence: TGTGCCAGCAGCGTTTCCCCACGTCGGGGCTACACCTTC. It yields the protein CASSVSPRRGYTF.

The chain combines TRBV20-1 with TRBJ2-1; weak D call: TRBD1 (5 bases). Between the trimmed V and J ends, which lost 5 bases and 13 bases, there was a span of 12 bases. The CDR3 is 10 residues long. CDR1 and CDR2 (germline): DFQATT, SNEGSKA (reference sequence). The CDR3 nucleotides read TGCAGTGCTTACAGGTCGGCACAGTTCTTC. This translates into CSAYRSAQFF.

This clonotype occurred many times. V usage is TRBV5-6 and J usage is TRBJ1-5; 9 bases agree with TRBD1. Germline V CDR1 and CDR2: SGHDT, YYEEEE. The CDR3 has 16 residues. The ends lost 4 bases at V and 2 bases at J; junction bases unmatched: 7. The CDR3 region has the DNA TGTGCCAGCAGCCGTACAGGGGGCTGGGGCAATCAGCCCCAGCATTTT. Translated, it gives CASSRTGGWGNQPQHF.

The chain has TRBV5-1 and TRBJ2-7; 10 positions match TRBD2. This CDR3 has 14 residues. Germline V lookup: CDR1 SGHRS, CDR2 YFSETQ. Trimming removed 3 bases from V and 3 bases from J; junction bases left unmatched: 3. This chain's CDR3 is CASSYLAGDYEQYF. DNA of the CDR3: TGCGCCAGCAGCTATCTAGCGGGGGACTACGAGCAGTACTTC.

At least ten counts were recorded for this clonotype. The gene calls are TRBV20-1 and TRBJ1-5, with D perhaps TRBD1 (6 bases). Per the germline V gene, CDR1 is DFQATT and CDR2 is SNEGSKA (reference sequence). V was cut by 6 bases and J by 9 bases, with 15 bases left in between. The CDR3 is 12 residues long. As DNA, the CDR3 is TGCAGTGCCGGACAGCGTTTATGGCCCCAGCATTTT. Amino acids: CSAGQRLWPQHF.

This clonotype was picked up many times. This chain uses TRBV5-1 with TRBJ2-1, with 10 bases that match TRBD2. The CDR3 sequence is 15 residues long. Germline CDR1 and CDR2: SGHRS and YFSETQ. Germline trimming cut 3 bases from V and 5 bases from J; bases unmatched to any gene: 5. The CDR3: CASSSLAGANNEQFF. In DNA, the CDR3 is TGCGCCAGCAGCTCCCTAGCGGGGGCCAACAATGAGCAGTTCTTC.

This clonotype has a single count. A much larger clone lies one base from this, so it may be a read error. The rearrangement links TRBV5-1 to TRBJ2-2, with 11 nucleotides matching TRBD1. The germline V gene encodes CDR1 SGHRS and CDR2 YFSETQ. The CDR3 totals 15 residues. The V gene end was trimmed by 4 bases and the J gene end by 6 bases; junction bases not matched to a gene: 5. In DNA form, the CDR3 reads TGCGCCAGCAGCCCCTGGACAGGGGGCTCCGGGGAGCTGTTTTTT. Amino acids: CASSPWTGGSGELFF.

The sample holds many counts of this clonotype. The chain links TRBV7-9 to TRBJ1-1, with 7 bases aligning to TRBD1. Germline CDR1 SEHNR, CDR2 FQNEAQ (reference sequence). Losses at the gene ends were 3 bases for V and 4 bases for J; bases not matched to a gene: 5. The CDR3 is made up of 14 amino acids. The CDR3, as DNA: TGTGCCAGCAGCTTTGGAGGGGGCACCACTGAAGCTTTCTTT. Its protein product is CASSFGGGTTEAFF.

This clonotype was recorded many times. The gene calls are TRBV12-3 or TRBV12-4 and TRBJ1-2; D not certain. The CDR3 loop spans 15 amino acids. Trimming shortened V by 5 bases and J by 2 bases, and 15 bases separated the two germline ends. The CDR3 is CASSPGPAGNYGYTF. For the CDR3, the DNA is TGTGCCAGCAGTCCGGGCCCAGCGGGCAACTATGGCTACACCTTC.

This clonotype was detected many times. The genes are TRBV20-1 and TRBJ2-5; D may be TRBD1 (6 bases). Germline CDR1 reads DFQATT; CDR2 reads SNEGSKA (reference sequence). This CDR3 has 13 amino acids. Deletions cut 7 bases from V and 4 bases from J, with 16 bases between. The CDR3 DNA reads TGCAGTGTAAGGGGGAGCGTGGGAGAGACCCAGTACTTC. This encodes CSVRGSVGETQYF.

The V gene is TRBV6-5, the J gene TRBJ2-1; 11 bases fit TRBD2. Unmatched junction bases numbered 4, after V lost 5 bases and J lost 1 base. The CDR3 spans 16 residues. Per the germline V gene, CDR1 is MNHEY and CDR2 is SVGAGI. CDR3 sequence (DNA): TGTGCCAGCAGTACACGACTAGCGGGATCCTACAATGAGCAGTTCTTC. Protein sequence: CASSTRLAGSYNEQFF.

This clonotype appeared many times. The chain has TRBV12-3 or TRBV12-4 and TRBJ1-2; 8 bases line up with TRBD1. The trim removed 5 bases at V and 5 bases at J, leaving 13 bases unmatched. This CDR3 contains 16 residues. The CDR3 nucleotides are TGTGCCAGCAGTCACGGAAGAAGACAGGGGAGATATGGCTACACCTTC. Encoded protein: CASSHGRRQGRYGYTF.

This clonotype came up many times. The rearrangement joins TRBV28 to TRBJ2-3, with 7 bases matching TRBD1. The V and J ends lost 5 bases and 4 bases, in that order; junction bases with no gene match: 12. Germline assignment: CDR1 MDHEN and CDR2 SYDVKM. CDR3 length equals 16 residues. This chain's CDR3 is CASSLLEGTAADTQYF. CDR3 nucleotides: TGTGCCAGCAGTCTCCTTGAGGGGACAGCGGCAGATACGCAGTATTTT.

This clonotype was picked up many times. This chain uses TRBV12-3 or TRBV12-4 with TRBJ2-1; possible D gene TRBD2, 6 bases. This CDR3 spans 14 amino acids. Trimming removed 6 bases at V and 6 bases at J, with 15 bases between. Here the CDR3 DNA reads TGTGCCAGCAGCCGCTCTGGAGGGTCCAATGAGCAGTTCTTC. Its protein is CASSRSGGSNEQFF.

This clonotype was recorded many times. V usage is TRBV11-2 and J usage is TRBJ1-6; 9 bases fit TRBD1. Unmatched junction bases numbered 12, after V lost 5 bases and J lost 10 bases. This CDR3 is 16 amino acids long. CDR1 and CDR2 from the germline V gene are SGHAT and FQNNGV. For the CDR3, the DNA is TGTGCCAGCAGCCAAATTCAAGACAGGGGGAGATCACCCCTCCACTTT. Residues: CASSQIQDRGRSPLHF.

This rearrangement joins TRBV7-2 to TRBJ2-3; D is unresolved. The CDR3 loop spans 11 amino acids. The germline gives CDR1 SGHTA, CDR2 FQGNSA. V dropped 5 bases and J dropped 9 bases, with 9 bases sitting between them. The CDR3 spells CASSRVATQYF. CDR3 in DNA: TGTGCCAGCAGCCGAGTTGCGACGCAGTATTTT.

The chain couples TRBV7-8 to TRBJ2-3; D is possibly TRBD2 (6 bases). The V gene lost 2 bases and the J gene lost 14 bases, with 26 bases spanning the gap. The CDR3 is 16 amino acids. CDR1 and CDR2 from the germline V gene are SGHVS and FQNEAQ. DNA of the CDR3: TGTGCCAGCAGCTTACTCGAGGCCGAGACTAGTCCCCCCGGGTATTTT. This gives the protein CASSLLEAETSPPGYF. The whole variable domain, filled in from reference TRBV7-8 and TRBJ2-3, reads GAGVSQSPRYKVAKRGQDVALRCDPISGHVSLFWYQQALGQGPEFLTYFQNEAQLDKSGLPSDRFFAERPEGSVSTLKIQRTQQEDSAVYLCASSLLEAETSPPGYFGPGTRLTVL.

The count of this clonotype is one. A much larger clone differs from this one at a single base, so this may be a read error. The rearrangement links TRBV5-5 to TRBJ1-1; 7 nucleotides match TRBD1. This CDR3 has 14 residues. Germline CDR1 and CDR2: SGHKS and YYEKEE (reference sequence). The CDR3 coding sequence is TGTACCAGCAGCTACACCAGGGGGATCACTGAAGCTTTCTTT. The encoded protein is CTSSYTRGITEAFF.

This clonotype was seen at least ten times. This rearrangement joins TRBV12-3 or TRBV12-4 to TRBJ2-2; 13 nucleotides agree with TRBD2. The CDR3 has 17 amino acids. The V gene end was trimmed by 5 bases and the J gene end by 2 bases; junction bases not matched to a gene: 5. CDR3 DNA: TGTGCCAGCAGTCGACTAGCGGGGGGCCTAAACACCGGGGAGCTGTTTTTT. Protein product: CASSRLAGGLNTGELFF.

In this sample, this clonotype turned up many times. The chain employs TRBV4-1 and TRBJ2-2; D might be TRBD1 (5 bases). The CDR3 runs to 16 residues. Trimming cost V 4 bases and J 5 bases, with 17 bases left between them. The germline V gene has CDR1 MGHRA and CDR2 YSYEKL. CDR3 nucleotide sequence: TGCGCCAGCAGCCTCCAAGAACAGGCGTTAACCGGGGAGCTGTTTTTT. It encodes CASSLQEQALTGELFF.

This clonotype was seen many times. CDR3 in amino acids: CASSTTSGIPGYEQYF. The DNA of the CDR3 is TGTGCCAGCAGTACCACAAGCGGGATCCCCGGGTACGAGCAGTACTTC. The gene calls are TRBV28 and TRBJ2-7, with 7 bases fitting TRBD2. The CDR3 is 16 amino acids. The V and J ends lost 5 bases and 4 bases, in that order; junction bases with no gene match: 14. Germline assignment: CDR1 MDHEN and CDR2 SYDVKM.

The chain joins TRBV20-1 to TRBJ1-5; D is possibly TRBD1 (5 bases). The CDR3 is made up of 17 amino acids. The germline V gene has CDR1 DFQATT and CDR2 SNEGSKA (reference sequence). Between the trimmed V and J ends, which lost 4 bases and 0 bases, there was a span of 19 bases. CDR3 nucleotides: TGCAGTGCTAAGGGGACCGGGCAGGGAGGTAGCAATCAGCCCCAGCATTTT. It specifies CSAKGTGQGGSNQPQHF.

This clonotype was recorded many times. The rearrangement joins TRBV7-3 to TRBJ2-2; the match to TRBD2 covers 8 bases. Per the germline V gene, CDR1 is SGHTA and CDR2 is FQGTGA. The V segment lost 6 bases and the J segment 0 bases; nucleotides outside the gene matches: 3. This CDR3 spans 15 amino acids. In DNA, the CDR3 is TGTGCCAGCAGTCGTAGCGGGGCGAACACCGGGGAGCTGTTTTTT. This gives the protein CASSRSGANTGELFF. Looking up the rest from reference TRBV7-3 and TRBJ2-2 gives the full variable domain: GAGVSQTPSNKVTEKGKYVELRCDPISGHTALYWYRQSLGQGPEFLIYFQGTGAADDSGLPNDRFFAVRPEGSVSTLKIQRTERGDSAVYLCASSRSGANTGELFFGEGSRLTVL.

At least ten counts were recorded for this clonotype. In DNA form, the CDR3 reads TGCAGTGCTAGTCGAGGAAGGGATGAGCAGTTCTTC. It translates to CSASRGRDEQFF. The chain is built from TRBV20-1 and TRBJ2-1; D not resolved. Germline CDR1 reads DFQATT; CDR2 reads SNEGSKA (reference sequence). The length of the CDR3 is 12 residues. The V end lost 3 bases, the J end lost 8 bases, and 11 bases lay between the germline ends.